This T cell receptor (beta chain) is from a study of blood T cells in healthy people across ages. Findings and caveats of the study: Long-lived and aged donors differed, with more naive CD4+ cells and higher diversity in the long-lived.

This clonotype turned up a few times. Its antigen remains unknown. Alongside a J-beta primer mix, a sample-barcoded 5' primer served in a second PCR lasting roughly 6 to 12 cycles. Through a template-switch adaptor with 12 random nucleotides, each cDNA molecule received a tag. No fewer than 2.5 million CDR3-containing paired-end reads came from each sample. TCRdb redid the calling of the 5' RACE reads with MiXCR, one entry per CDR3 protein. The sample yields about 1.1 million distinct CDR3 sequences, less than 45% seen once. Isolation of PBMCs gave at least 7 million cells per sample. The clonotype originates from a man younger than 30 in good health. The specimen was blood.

Written as DNA, the CDR3 is TGCAGTGCTAATCCTACCGAATTCGACAGGGGAATTAAGTACGAGCAGTACTTC. It yields the protein CSANPTEFDRGIKYEQYF. The chain employs TRBV20-1 and TRBJ2-7; 8 bases agree with TRBD1. The germline gives CDR1 DFQATT, CDR2 SNEGSKA (reference sequence). V gave up 4 bases and J gave up 4 bases; unmatched junction bases: 21. The CDR3 has 18 amino acids.